This TCR beta chain was identified in a study of T cell clonotyping in hematopoietic cell transplantation. The CDR3 loop spans 14 amino acids. V lost 4 bases and J lost 4, with 13 bases in between. Germline V gene lookup returns CDR1 SQVTM and CDR2 ANQGSEA. About this clone: The antigen remains unidentified.

The method was immunoSEQ multiplex PCR; TCRdb's version includes in-frame clones alone and lacks a portion of them. Of about 27,000 clones in the sample, around 70% were seen once. The sample's time point: recipient sample about 28 days before transplant, after cytoreduction. Study results and limitations: Broader posttransplant TCR repertoire diversity was predicted by graft donor and pretransplant recipient Inverse Simpson Index values.

This TCR was recovered from a man over 45 with myelodysplastic syndrome. Some clones in this sample may be carry-over from other donors' samples. J is TRBJ1-4 and V is TRBV29-1; D is unresolved. This specimen was peripheral blood mononuclear cells, taken before stem cell transplant. CDR3 in amino acids: CSVAPIAVNEKLFF. The DNA of the CDR3 is TGCAGCGTTGCCCCTATCGCAGTTAATGAAAAACTGTTTTTT.